This T cell receptor beta chain stems from a study of blood T cell repertoires in COVID-19. On the study more broadly: Collection of acute and convalescent COVID-19 samples took place in the United States, Italy and Spain. PBMCs, B-cell-depleted T cells, or T cells were the source of the cDNA or gDNA that made up the material.

Authors' processing steps: From reference gene primer amplification, estimates of nucleated cell counts were derived. Data came from immunoSEQ multiplex PCR; TCRdb stores just in-frame clones and leaves some out. V, J and clone size are taken as reported in that table, and D and trimming were inferred from the DNA itself. The sample lists about 34,000 clones; roughly 92% were seen once. The CDR3 totals 17 residues. The germline CDR1 and CDR2 sequences are SGHTA and FQGNSA. The J segment lost 3 bases and the V segment lost 5 bases, leaving 7 bases of the junction unmatched. The chain links TRBV7-2 to TRBJ2-1; TRBD2 matches 13 bases. Sequencing was performed on peripheral blood. The receptor was derived from a human donor in a cohort sampled during active COVID-19. This CDR3 is CASSTGTSGIGYNEQFF. The CDR3, as DNA: TGTGCCAGCAGCACCGGGACTAGCGGGATAGGCTACAATGAGCAGTTCTTC. The whole variable domain, remainder taken from reference TRBV7-2 and TRBJ2-1, is GAGVSQSPSNKVTEKGKDVELRCDPISGHTALYWYRQSLGQGLEFLIYFQGNSAPDKSGLPSDRFSAERTGGSVSTLTIQRTQQEDSAVYLCASSTGTSGIGYNEQFFGPGTRLTVL.